Presented here are 23 T cell receptor beta chains from one specimen sequenced in a study of post-analysis software for immune sequencing data. The antigens for these receptors are not known. TCR beta cDNA libraries had unique molecular identifiers. A single record per CDR3 protein comes from TCRdb applying MiXCR to the PCR reads. The table has under 200,000 distinct CDR3 sequences, 29% seen once. The study, taken as a whole, reports: Comparison of patients with controls showed roughly five TRBV segments more frequent in patients, TRBV5-6, TRBV5-1 and TRBV20-1 among them.

The specimen sequenced was blood. Receptors originate from a girl aged 2 to 17 with multiple sclerosis.

The chain employs TRBV5-1 and TRBJ2-7, with 10 bases matching TRBD1. V was clipped by 3 bases and J by 6 bases; unmatched bases: 9. The CDR3 contains 15 residues. CDR1 and CDR2 from the germline V gene are SGHRS and YFSETQ. The CDR3 DNA reads TGCGCCAGCAGCTCCGTCGGGACAGGGGAGAGCGAGCAGTACTTC. As protein: CASSSVGTGESEQYF.

This clonotype turned up a few times. This chain links TRBV6-1 with TRBJ2-3; tentative D call: TRBD1 (6 bases). The length of the CDR3 is 17 residues. Germline CDR1 MNHNS, CDR2 SASEGT. Trimming pared 1 base from V and 0 bases from J, leaving 14 bases between. The CDR3: CASSEGWPGVSTDTQYF. The CDR3 bases are TGTGCCAGCAGTGAAGGGTGGCCAGGGGTTAGCACAGATACGCAGTATTTT.

The genes are TRBV15 and TRBJ2-3, with D unresolved. Germline-derived CDR1 and CDR2 are LNHNV and YYDKDF (reference sequence). V shed 3 bases and J shed 2 bases, with 18 bases lying between them. The CDR3 totals 17 residues. The CDR3 coding sequence is TGTGCCACCAGCAGGGTTAGGGCCAGTCGAATCACAGATACGCAGTATTTT. Translation gives CATSRVRASRITDTQYF.

Concerning this clonotype itself: A read error is possible here, since a much larger clone lies one base away. V gene TRBV28 combines with J gene TRBJ2-5; D remains ambiguous. Germline V gene sequence: CDR1 MDHEN, CDR2 SYDVKM. This CDR3 is built from 16 residues. V dropped 3 bases and J dropped 11 bases, with 25 bases sitting between them. CDR3 coding DNA: TGTGCCAGCAGTTTCGGTTCGAAGGGTAATTACAATGAGCAGTACTTC. Translated, it gives CASSFGSKGNYNEQYF. Combining the CDR3 with reference TRBV28 and TRBJ2-5 gives the whole variable domain DVKVTQSSRYLVKRTGEKVFLECVQDMDHENMFWYRQDPGLGLRLIYFSYDVKMKEKGDIPEGYSVSREKKERFSLILESASTNQTSMYLCASSFGSKGNYNEQYFGPGTRLLVL.

This clonotype was counted a few times. This chain joins TRBV7-2 and TRBJ2-7; possibly TRBD2 for D (6 bases). Trimming stripped 2 bases from V and 9 bases from J, with 17 bases between. The CDR3 is 14 residues long. From germline, CDR1 is SGHTA and CDR2 FQGNSA. The CDR3: CASSLNGRDSRQYF. DNA of the CDR3: TGTGCCAGCAGCTTAAACGGCCGGGACTCCCGGCAGTACTTC.

This clonotype has just a few counts. A much more abundant neighbour one base away suggests this may be a read error. The chain uses TRBV6-1 and TRBJ2-3; no firm D call. The V gene lost 6 bases and the J gene lost 5 bases, with 12 bases spanning the gap. CDR1 MNHNS and CDR2 SASEGT come from the germline V gene. The CDR3 runs to 13 residues. The CDR3 coding sequence is TGTGCCAGCAGCCCCCCGCTCGAAGATACGCAGTATTTT. It encodes CASSPPLEDTQYF.

About this clonotype: This may be a read error, as it is one base from a much larger clone. This chain links TRBV29-1 with TRBJ2-1; D is unresolved. The J call is in doubt because the DNA end fits TRBJ2-7 better. CDR3 length: 13 amino acids. Looked up from germline, CDR1 is SQVTM and CDR2 is ANQGSEA. The CDR3 is CSVLEFSYNEQYF. CDR3 DNA sequence: TGCAGCGTTCTTGAGTTCTCCTACAATGAGCAGTACTTC.

This clonotype was detected ten times or more. The chain joins TRBV5-1 to TRBJ1-2; 7 nucleotides line up with TRBD1. Germline CDR1 SGHRS, CDR2 YFSETQ. The CDR3 has 14 residues. With V trimmed by 0 bases and J by 7 bases, 6 bases remained unmatched. The CDR3 DNA sequence: TGCGCCAGCAGCTTGGATACAGGGGACTCTGGCTACACCTTC. This sequence encodes CASSLDTGDSGYTF.

This clonotype was seen a handful of times. V usage is TRBV20-1 and J usage is TRBJ1-5; D ambiguous. This CDR3 has 13 residues. The V gene's germline CDR1 is DFQATT and CDR2 SNEGSKA (reference sequence). Trimming pared 5 bases from V and 4 bases from J, leaving 12 bases between. The CDR3 loop is CSALRTVNQPQHF. In DNA form, the CDR3 reads TGCAGTGCTCTGAGGACGGTAAATCAGCCCCAGCATTTT.

This clonotype was detected a few times. V is TRBV5-1 and J is TRBJ1-4, with D possibly being TRBD1 (5 bases). This CDR3 region has 12 residues. Trimming removed 5 bases from V and 8 bases from J, with 10 bases in between. Germline loops: CDR1 SGHRS, CDR2 YFSETQ. The CDR3 here is CASRGVSEKLFF. The CDR3, as DNA: TGCGCCAGCAGAGGGGTCTCCGAAAAACTGTTTTTT.

This clonotype was picked up a small number of times. The rearrangement uses TRBV15 and TRBJ2-5; 11 nucleotides line up with TRBD2. CDR1 is LNHNV, CDR2 YYDKDF, per germline (reference sequence). Unmatched junction bases numbered 7, after V lost 4 bases and J lost 3 bases. The CDR3 runs 16 residues. CDR3 sequence reads: CATSKRTSGFEETQYF. The CDR3 nucleotides read TGTGCCACCAGCAAAAGGACTAGCGGGTTTGAAGAGACCCAGTACTTC.

This sequence joins TRBV5-1 and TRBJ2-3; TRBD1 agrees at 8 bases. The CDR3 has 15 amino acids. With 4 bases clipped from V and 4 bases from J, the junction kept 8 bases outside the gene matches. The germline gives CDR1 SGHRS, CDR2 YFSETQ. The CDR3 region is CASSQQQGGSDTQYF. Written as DNA, the CDR3 is TGCGCCAGCAGCCAGCAACAGGGGGGATCAGATACGCAGTATTTT.

The sample holds many counts of this clonotype. DNA for the CDR3: TGCGCCAGCACCAGCGCCCCCGGGAAATATGGCTACACCTTC. It is translated as CASTSAPGKYGYTF. This rearrangement joins TRBV4-1 to TRBJ1-2; D is uncertain. From germline, CDR1 is MGHRA and CDR2 YSYEKL. V was shortened by 7 bases and J by 5 bases, with 17 bases between the two germline ends. The CDR3 has 14 residues.

The CDR3: CASSKAPSDRGQNTEAFF. DNA of the CDR3: TGTGCCAGCAGCAAAGCGCCCTCGGACAGGGGCCAGAACACTGAAGCTTTCTTT. The rearrangement links TRBV21-1 to TRBJ1-1; TRBD1 reflects the table's D call only, with no check against the DNA. TRBV21-1 is noted as a pseudogene. CDR3 length equals 18 residues.

This clonotype was counted a single time. V and J are TRBV20-1 and TRBJ1-1; no clear D gene. V was trimmed by 7 bases and J by 1 base, leaving 10 bases between them. CDR3 length: 12 amino acids. Per the germline V gene, CDR1 is DFQATT and CDR2 is SNEGSKA (reference sequence). In DNA, the CDR3 is TGCAGTGTCCTCGGCAAGAACACTGAAGCTTTCTTT. Translation gives CSVLGKNTEAFF.

In the case of this clonotype: This sequence may be a read error, since a much larger clone differs from it by one base. This chain links TRBV6-8 with TRBJ2-7, with 15 bases matching TRBD2. CDR3 size: 16 residues. Germline loops: CDR1 MNHGY, CDR2 SAAAGT. CDR3: CAGSPRTSGRAREQYF. In DNA, the CDR3 is TGTGCCGGCAGTCCAAGGACTAGCGGGAGGGCCAGAGAGCAGTACTTC.

Only a few counts were recorded for this clonotype. The chain couples TRBV12-3 or TRBV12-4 to TRBJ1-1, with D perhaps matching TRBD1 (5 bases). This CDR3 comprises 15 residues. The V end lost 5 bases, the J end lost 1 base, and 14 bases lay between the germline ends. The CDR3 bases are TGTGCCAGCAGTGACGACAGCGACCCGAACACTGAAGCTTTCTTT. It specifies CASSDDSDPNTEAFF.

This clonotype was seen repeatedly, ten times or more. The genes are TRBV20-1 and TRBJ2-7; TRBD1 aligns across 7 bases. Germline V CDR1 and CDR2: DFQATT, SNEGSKA (reference sequence). With V trimmed by 5 bases and J by 0 bases, 7 bases remained unmatched. This CDR3 has 14 residues. Written as DNA, the CDR3 is TGCAGTGCTCCAGGCCGGGACAGCTCCTACGAGCAGTACTTC. It encodes CSAPGRDSSYEQYF.

This clonotype was counted many times. This rearrangement joins TRBV20-1 to TRBJ2-3; D is uncertain. The CDR3 is 15 amino acids. The germline V and J ends were trimmed by 3 bases and 1 base, with 14 bases remaining between them. Germline CDR1 DFQATT, CDR2 SNEGSKA (reference sequence). The CDR3 DNA reads TGCAGTGCTAGGGGTCCTGGCGTGGGCACAGATACGCAGTATTTT. Amino acids: CSARGPGVGTDTQYF.

This clonotype was detected only a few times. The chain is built from TRBV29-1 and TRBJ1-3; D gene unclear. This CDR3 contains 16 residues. V was trimmed by 5 bases and J by 4 bases, leaving 21 bases between them. The germline CDR1 and CDR2 sequences are SQVTM and ANQGSEA. This CDR3 is CSVIPGPGRFGNTIYF. As DNA, the CDR3 is TGCAGCGTTATACCGGGCCCCGGGCGTTTCGGAAACACCATATATTTT.

To note about this clonotype: This may arise from a read error, as a much more abundant clone is one base away. The CDR3 DNA sequence: TGTGCCAGCAGTTTGGGACTAGCGGGAGGGTCCTACGAGCGGTACTTC. It codes for CASSLGLAGGSYERYF. This chain links TRBV12-3 or TRBV12-4 with TRBJ2-7; the match to TRBD2 covers 16 bases. This CDR3 region has 16 residues.

The chain has TRBV4-1 and TRBJ1-2; 7 bases match TRBD1. J gave up 4 bases and V 3 bases, and 14 bases lay outside the gene matches. CDR1 MGHRA and CDR2 YSYEKL come from the germline V gene. The CDR3 totals 17 residues. CDR3 nucleotides: TGCGCCAGCAGCCAGCCGACAGGGTTAGGTGATAGCTATGGCTACACCTTC. It encodes CASSQPTGLGDSYGYTF.

Details on this clonotype: No conserved phenylalanine or tryptophan is present at the end of the CDR3, so a read error is the likely explanation. The chain is built from TRBV25-1 and TRBJ1-5, with D unresolved. Germline values: CDR1 MGHDK, CDR2 SYGVNS. The length of the CDR3 is 14 residues. Trimming shortened V by 3 bases and J by 0 bases, and 6 bases separated the two germline ends. Here the CDR3 reads CASSDLDSNQPQHV. The CDR3 DNA reads as TGTGCCAGCAGTGATCTGGATAGCAATCAGCCCCAGCATGTT.